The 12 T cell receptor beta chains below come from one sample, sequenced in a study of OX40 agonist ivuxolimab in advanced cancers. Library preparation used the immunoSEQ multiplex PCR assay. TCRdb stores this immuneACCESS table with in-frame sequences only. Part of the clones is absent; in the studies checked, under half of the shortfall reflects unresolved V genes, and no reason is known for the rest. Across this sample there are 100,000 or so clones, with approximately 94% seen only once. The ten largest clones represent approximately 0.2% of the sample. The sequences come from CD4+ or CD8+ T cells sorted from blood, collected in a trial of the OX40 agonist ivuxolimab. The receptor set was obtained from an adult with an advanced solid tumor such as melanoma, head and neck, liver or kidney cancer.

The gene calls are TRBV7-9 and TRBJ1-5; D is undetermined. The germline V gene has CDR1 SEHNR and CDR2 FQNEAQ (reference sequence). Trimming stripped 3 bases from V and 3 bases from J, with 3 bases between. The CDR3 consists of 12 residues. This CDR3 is CASSFNNQPQHF. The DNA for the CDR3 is TGTGCCAGCAGCTTCAACAATCAGCCCCAGCATTTT.

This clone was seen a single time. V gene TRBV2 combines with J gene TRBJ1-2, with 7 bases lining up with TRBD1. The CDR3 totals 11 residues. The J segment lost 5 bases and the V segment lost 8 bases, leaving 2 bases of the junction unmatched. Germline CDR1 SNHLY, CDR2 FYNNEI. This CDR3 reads CASGTAYGYTF. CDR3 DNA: TGTGCCAGCGGGACAGCTTATGGCTACACCTTC.

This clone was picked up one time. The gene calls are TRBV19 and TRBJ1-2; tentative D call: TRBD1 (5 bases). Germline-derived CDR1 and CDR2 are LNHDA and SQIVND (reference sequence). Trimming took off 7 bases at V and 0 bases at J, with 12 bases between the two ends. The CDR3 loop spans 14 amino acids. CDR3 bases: TGTGCCAGTAAAACTCAGGGAACTAACTATGGCTACACCTTC. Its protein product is CASKTQGTNYGYTF.

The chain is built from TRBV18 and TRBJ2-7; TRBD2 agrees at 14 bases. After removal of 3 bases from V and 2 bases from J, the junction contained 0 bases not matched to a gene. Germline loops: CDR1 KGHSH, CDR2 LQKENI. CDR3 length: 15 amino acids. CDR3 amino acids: CASSPTSGRAYEQYF. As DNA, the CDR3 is TGTGCCAGCTCACCGACTAGCGGGAGGGCCTACGAGCAGTACTTC.

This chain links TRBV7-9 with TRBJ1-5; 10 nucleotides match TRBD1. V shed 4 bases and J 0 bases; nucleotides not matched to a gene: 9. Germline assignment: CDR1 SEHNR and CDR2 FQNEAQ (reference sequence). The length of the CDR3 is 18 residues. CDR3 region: CASSYDRGPSNSNQPQHF. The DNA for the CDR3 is TGTGCCAGCAGCTACGACAGGGGGCCGAGCAATAGCAATCAGCCCCAGCATTTT.

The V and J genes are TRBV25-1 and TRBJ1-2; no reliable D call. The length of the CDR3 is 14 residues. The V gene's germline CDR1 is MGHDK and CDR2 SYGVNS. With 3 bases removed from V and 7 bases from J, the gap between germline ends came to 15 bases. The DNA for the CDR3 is TGTGCCAGCAGTGACGCAGGAACGGGCATTGGCTACACCTTC. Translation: CASSDAGTGIGYTF.

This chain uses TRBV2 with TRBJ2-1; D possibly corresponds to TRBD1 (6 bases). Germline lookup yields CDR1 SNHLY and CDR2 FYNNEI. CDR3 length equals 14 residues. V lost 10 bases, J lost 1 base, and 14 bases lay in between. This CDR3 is CANPPDRSYNEQFF. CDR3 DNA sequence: TGTGCCAACCCCCCGGACAGATCCTACAATGAGCAGTTCTTC.

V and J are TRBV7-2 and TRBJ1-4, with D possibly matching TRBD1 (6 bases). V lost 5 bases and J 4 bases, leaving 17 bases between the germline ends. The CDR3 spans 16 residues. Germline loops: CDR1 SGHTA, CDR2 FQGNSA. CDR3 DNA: TGTGCCAGCAGCATTACAGGACAGCCCTTTAATGAAAAACTGTTTTTT. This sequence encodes CASSITGQPFNEKLFF.

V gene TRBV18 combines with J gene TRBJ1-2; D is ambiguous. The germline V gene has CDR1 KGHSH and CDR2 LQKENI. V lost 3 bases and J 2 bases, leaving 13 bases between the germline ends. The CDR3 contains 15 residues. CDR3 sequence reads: CASSPDSYPNYGYTF. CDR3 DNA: TGTGCCAGCTCACCCGACTCTTACCCCAACTATGGCTACACCTTC.

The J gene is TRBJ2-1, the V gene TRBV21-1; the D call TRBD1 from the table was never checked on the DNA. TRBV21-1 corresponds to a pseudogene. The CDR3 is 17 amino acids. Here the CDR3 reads CASSKGLSGTDYNEQFF. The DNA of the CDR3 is TGTGCCAGCAGCAAAGGGTTATCCGGGACAGACTACAATGAGCAGTTCTTC.

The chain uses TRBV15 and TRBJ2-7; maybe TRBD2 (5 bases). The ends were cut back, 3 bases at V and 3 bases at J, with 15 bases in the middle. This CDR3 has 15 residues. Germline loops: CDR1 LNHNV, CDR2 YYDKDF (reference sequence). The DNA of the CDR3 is TGTGCCACCAGCAGGGGTAGCGTGGCGGACTACGAGCAGTACTTC. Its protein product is CATSRGSVADYEQYF.

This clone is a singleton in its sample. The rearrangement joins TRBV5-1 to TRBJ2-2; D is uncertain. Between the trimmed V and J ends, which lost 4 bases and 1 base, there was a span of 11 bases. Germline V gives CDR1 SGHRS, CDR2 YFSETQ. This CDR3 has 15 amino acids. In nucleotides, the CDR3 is TGCGCCAGCAGCCCCTACACCGGGAACACCGGGGAGCTGTTTTTT. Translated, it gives CASSPYTGNTGELFF.